This T cell receptor (beta chain) stems from a study of cytomegalovirus exposure and HLA in healthy donors. Healthy donors of bone marrow made up the group. CDR3 length: 15 amino acids. The germline gives CDR1 MGHRA, CDR2 YSYEKL. V dropped 6 bases and J dropped 4 bases, with 17 bases sitting between them. PCR amplification relied on 60 Vbeta primers (plus 13 Jbeta primers). Generated by immunoSEQ multiplex PCR, the TCRdb table keeps only in-frame clones and is missing some. The sample carries over 100,000 clones, approximately 70% recorded once. The chain has TRBV4-1 and TRBJ2-3, with D perhaps TRBD2 (6 bases). The TCR sequence derives from a woman between 25 and 40 years old in good health and CMV-seronegative. Sequenced material: PBMCs. Written as DNA, the CDR3 is TGCGCCAGCAGTCGAGCGGGCAGGGATGCAGATACGCAGTATTTT. This gives the protein CASSRAGRDADTQYF.